The T cell receptor (beta chain) described here comes from a study of cytomegalovirus exposure and HLA in healthy donors. It was with 60 Vbeta and 13 Jbeta primers that the PCR ran. TCRdb's table, derived via immunoSEQ multiplex PCR, lists solely in-frame clones and lacks some. The sample records around 140,000 clones, approximately 60% being singletons. Trimming cost V 7 bases and J 0 bases, with 14 bases left between them. The CDR3 runs 16 residues. Germline V lookup: CDR1 SGHRS, CDR2 YFSETQ. Source material: PBMCs. This sequence was found in a middle-aged woman in good health and CMV-seronegative. This rearrangement joins TRBV5-1 to TRBJ1-6, with a weak D call TRBD1 (6 bases). The CDR3 loop reads CASGSGTSSYNSPLHF. The CDR3 coding sequence is TGCGCCAGCGGCTCGGGGACAAGCTCCTATAATTCACCCCTCCACTTT. Full variable domain (remainder filled in from reference TRBV5-1 and TRBJ1-6): KAGVTQTPRYLIKTRGQQVTLSCSPISGHRSVSWYQQTPGQGLQFLFEYFSETQRNKGNFPGRFSGRQFSNSRSEMNVSTLELGDSALYLCASGSGTSSYNSPLHFGNGTRLTVT.